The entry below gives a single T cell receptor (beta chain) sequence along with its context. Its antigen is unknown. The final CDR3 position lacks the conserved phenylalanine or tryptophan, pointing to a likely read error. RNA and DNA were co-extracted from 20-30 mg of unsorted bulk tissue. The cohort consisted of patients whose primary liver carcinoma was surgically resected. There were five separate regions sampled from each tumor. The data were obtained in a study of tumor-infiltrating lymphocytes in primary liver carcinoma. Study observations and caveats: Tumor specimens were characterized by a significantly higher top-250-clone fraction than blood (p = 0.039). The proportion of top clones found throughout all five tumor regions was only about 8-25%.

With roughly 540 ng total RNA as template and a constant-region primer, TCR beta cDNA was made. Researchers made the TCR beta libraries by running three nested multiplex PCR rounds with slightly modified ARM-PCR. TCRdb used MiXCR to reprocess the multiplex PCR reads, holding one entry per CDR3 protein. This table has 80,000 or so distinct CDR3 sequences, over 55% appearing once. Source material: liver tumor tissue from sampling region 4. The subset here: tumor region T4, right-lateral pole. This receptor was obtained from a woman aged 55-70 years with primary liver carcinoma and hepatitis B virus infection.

Here the CDR3 DNA reads TGTGCCAGCAGTTTAGGCAGGGGAGGGATTGAAGCTTTCTGT. It encodes CASSLGRGGIEAFC. This chain links TRBV11-1 with TRBJ1-1, with D perhaps TRBD1 (6 bases). CDR1 is SGHAT and CDR2 is FQDESV in the germline V gene (reference sequence). CDR3 length: 14 residues.